This TCR beta chain is drawn from a study of Ad26.COV2.S vaccination and SARS-CoV-2 variants. Whole-study results and caveats: Non-spike TCR breadth was similar in vaccine and placebo recipients. Vaccine recipients posted higher spike-specific TCR breadth than their placebo counterparts.

Germline CDR1 SEHNR, CDR2 FQNEAQ (reference sequence). This CDR3 has 18 residues. Unmatched junction bases numbered 13, after V lost 3 bases and J lost 3 bases. Treatment here: some 20 received Ad26.COV2.S at low or high dose, single or two shots; about 5 received placebo; per-sample allocation not given. Collection of the samples took place on day 63 after the first injection of vaccine or placebo. As its vector, the vaccine had Ad26, which expressed Wuhan-strain SARS-CoV-2 spike. With respect to this clone: Its antigen is unidentified.

Profiled with immunoSEQ multiplex PCR; TCRdb holds only in-frame clones, not every one. The data contain about 480,000 clones, around 90% of them singletons. This chain uses TRBV7-9 with TRBJ1-4; 7 nucleotides agree with TRBD1. The sample in question was peripheral blood, obtained in a trial of Ad26.COV2.S vaccine versus placebo. The source is a person aged 18-65 years who received the Ad26.COV2.S COVID-19 vaccine or a placebo. The CDR3 sequence is CASSLVEGAMMANEKLFF. The CDR3 DNA is TGTGCCAGCAGCTTGGTAGAGGGGGCGATGATGGCTAATGAAAAACTGTTTTTT.